Below, 10 T cell receptor beta chains from the same sample are listed, as sequenced in a study of cytomegalovirus exposure and HLA in healthy donors. The PCR was carried out with 60 Vbeta primers and 13 Jbeta primers. The repertoire was sequenced with immunoSEQ multiplex PCR; TCRdb's copy has only in-frame clones and lacks some. The table lists 45,000 to 60,000 clones. Sequencing input: PBMCs. The receptor source for this set is a woman in her forties in good health and CMV-seronegative.

The chain combines TRBV30 with TRBJ1-4; the D is unclear. The V end lost 2 bases, the J end lost 7 bases, and 5 bases lay between the germline ends. Germline CDR1 and CDR2: GTSNPN and SVGIG (reference sequence). The length of the CDR3 is 11 residues. In nucleotides, the CDR3 is TGTGCCTGGAGTTTCGGTGAAAAACTGTTTTTT. As protein: CAWSFGEKLFF.

The V call is TRBV6-6, the J call TRBJ1-1; D is ambiguous. The CDR3 extends over 14 amino acids. V was clipped by 6 bases and J by 0 bases, with 11 bases between them. CDR1 is MNHNY and CDR2 is SVGAGI in the germline V gene (reference sequence). The CDR3 DNA sequence: TGTGCCAGCAGGTCCCAGGAAGTGAACACTGAAGCTTTCTTT. Translating it yields CASRSQEVNTEAFF.

V is TRBV7-9 and J is TRBJ2-5; possible D gene TRBD2, 5 bases. The CDR3 sequence is 16 residues long. V was cut by 1 base and J by 4 bases, with 16 bases left in between. Germline V gene lookup returns CDR1 SEHNR and CDR2 FQNEAQ (reference sequence). The CDR3 DNA reads TGTGCCAGCAGCTTAGGCATCATAGCCGGAGGAGAGACCCAGTACTTC. This sequence encodes CASSLGIIAGGETQYF.

The gene calls are TRBV7-2 and TRBJ1-4; D uncertain. The CDR3 is 15 amino acids. The V end was cut by 6 bases, the J end by 11 bases, with 22 bases between. Germline-derived CDR1 and CDR2 are SGHTA and FQGNSA. CDR3 bases: TGTGCCAGCAGGGAGGGTCTTACCGTTCGTGAGAAACTGTTTTTT. This translates into CASREGLTVREKLFF.

This rearrangement joins TRBV5-1 to TRBJ2-2, with D tentatively TRBD2 (6 bases). The CDR3 totals 16 residues. The germline V gene encodes CDR1 SGHRS and CDR2 YFSETQ. V was trimmed by 2 bases and J by 0 bases, leaving 11 bases between them. The CDR3 DNA reads as TGCGCCAGCAGCTTCCTCAGGGACTCGAACACCGGGGAGCTGTTTTTT. It yields the protein CASSFLRDSNTGELFF. The entire variable domain, with the rest obtained from reference TRBV5-1 and TRBJ2-2, is as follows: KAGVTQTPRYLIKTRGQQVTLSCSPISGHRSVSWYQQTPGQGLQFLFEYFSETQRNKGNFPGRFSGRQFSNSRSEMNVSTLELGDSALYLCASSFLRDSNTGELFFGEGSRLTVL.

The V and J genes are TRBV6-6 and TRBJ2-3; 9 nucleotides match TRBD1. Trimming took 5 bases from V and 6 from J; bases not matched to a gene: 9. Germline V gives CDR1 MNHNY, CDR2 SVGAGI (reference sequence). The CDR3 is made up of 15 amino acids. The CDR3 DNA is TGTGCCAGCAGTGACCGGGACAGGGTATCGGATACGCAGTATTTT. Amino acids: CASSDRDRVSDTQYF.

This chain connects TRBV28 to TRBJ2-3; 9 bases are a match to TRBD2. Germline trimming cut 1 base from V and 4 bases from J; bases unmatched to any gene: 6. Germline CDR1 MDHEN, CDR2 SYDVKM. The CDR3 consists of 16 residues. CDR3 nucleotides: TGTGCCAGCAGTTTATCGCTAGCGGGGTGGGCAGATACGCAGTATTTT. As protein: CASSLSLAGWADTQYF.

This chain links TRBV9 with TRBJ2-2; 8 bases are a match to TRBD2. Germline lookup yields CDR1 SGDLS and CDR2 YYNGEE. The CDR3 spans 14 residues. V was clipped by 4 bases and J by 10 bases; unmatched bases: 9. CDR3 DNA sequence: TGTGCCAGCAGCCTCCCCGGGGGGGGGATGGAGCTGTTTTTT. It specifies CASSLPGGGMELFF.

V and J are TRBV20-1 and TRBJ2-5; possible D gene TRBD2, 6 bases. The CDR3 consists of 11 residues. The germline gives CDR1 DFQATT, CDR2 SNEGSKA (reference sequence). Trimming took off 3 bases at V and 5 bases at J, with 7 bases between the two ends. In nucleotides, the CDR3 is TGCAGTGCTAGGGCGGGGGAGACCCAGTACTTC. Translating gives CSARAGETQYF.

The chain uses TRBV19 and TRBJ2-3, with TRBD1 as a possible D gene (6 bases). The CDR3 contains 13 residues. In germline, CDR1 is LNHDA, CDR2 SQIVND (reference sequence). Trimming took off 5 bases at V and 5 bases at J, with 11 bases between the two ends. The CDR3 DNA reads TGTGCCAGTAGTCGACAGGCAGGAGATACGCAGTATTTT. Its protein product is CASSRQAGDTQYF. The full variable domain, with the rest looked up from reference TRBV19 and TRBJ2-3, is DGGITQSPKYLFRKEGQNVTLSCEQNLNHDAMYWYRQDPGQGLRLIYYSQIVNDFQKGDIAEGYSVSREKKESFPLTVTSAQKNPTAFYLCASSRQAGDTQYFGPGTRLTVL.